This TCR beta chain derives from a study of blood T cell repertoires in COVID-19. As for the study in general: Donors in the United States, Italy and Spain gave samples during acute or convalescent COVID-19. The cDNA or gDNA used as material had been derived from T cells, B-cell-depleted T cells, or PBMCs.

The authors' processing: Reference gene primer amplification yielded estimated nucleated cell counts. Sequencing used immunoSEQ multiplex PCR; TCRdb keeps in-frame clones, though not all of them. The V and J calls and clone size are taken from that table; D and trimming were inferred from the DNA. The sample shows roughly 250,000 clones, roughly nine tenths of them seen only once. Sequencing was performed on peripheral blood. This TCR was sampled from a man in his forties or fifties who had recovered from COVID-19.

The CDR3 here is CASSLGVGGYETQYF. CDR3 nucleotides: TGTGCCAGCAGTTTAGGAGTCGGGGGGTACGAGACCCAGTACTTC. This chain links TRBV27 with TRBJ2-5, with 7 bases aligning to TRBD2. Trimming at V came to 2 bases and at J to 5 bases, leaving 8 bases not matched to a gene. Germline-derived CDR1 and CDR2 are MNHEY and SMNVEV (reference sequence). The CDR3 is made up of 15 amino acids.